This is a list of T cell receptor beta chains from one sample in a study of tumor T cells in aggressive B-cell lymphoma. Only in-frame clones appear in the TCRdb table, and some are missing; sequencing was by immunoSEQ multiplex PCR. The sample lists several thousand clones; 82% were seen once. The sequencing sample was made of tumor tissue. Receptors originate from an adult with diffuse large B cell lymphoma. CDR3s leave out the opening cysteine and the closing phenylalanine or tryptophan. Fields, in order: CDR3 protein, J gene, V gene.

cdr3_aa: ASSLYPGLTEAF
j_call: TRBJ1-1
v_call: TRBV27

cdr3_aa: ASSLDSGSPLH
j_call: TRBJ1-6
v_call: TRBV5-1

cdr3_aa: ASSHRGQDYT
j_call: TRBJ1-2
v_call: TRBV27

cdr3_aa: ASSQNRDVTNEQF
j_call: TRBJ2-1
v_call: TRBV5-4

cdr3_aa: SVATGRTDTQY
j_call: TRBJ2-3
v_call: TRBV29-1

cdr3_aa: ASSQGTGVNQPQH
j_call: TRBJ1-5
v_call: TRBV4-2

cdr3_aa: ASSSGPGDEQF
j_call: TRBJ2-1
v_call: TRBV7-9

cdr3_aa: ASSFQADLYGYT
j_call: TRBJ1-2
v_call: TRBV28

cdr3_aa: ASRTGTGNSPLH
j_call: TRBJ1-6
v_call: TRBV27

cdr3_aa: ASRPQGLDYEQY
j_call: TRBJ2-7
v_call: TRBV19

cdr3_aa: ASSPTSGSGDTQY
j_call: TRBJ2-3
v_call: TRBV9

cdr3_aa: ASSRTTETTGVDEQY
j_call: TRBJ2-7
v_call: TRBV16

cdr3_aa: ASSLDRSTGEQY
j_call: TRBJ2-7
v_call: TRBV5-4

cdr3_aa: ASSLAGGAYEQY
j_call: TRBJ2-7
v_call: TRBV7-2

cdr3_aa: ASSIMEIPNTEAF
j_call: TRBJ1-1
v_call: TRBV19

cdr3_aa: ASTHVRGMNTEAF
j_call: TRBJ1-1
v_call: TRBV19

cdr3_aa: ASSQDGNSPLH
j_call: TRBJ1-6
v_call: TRBV4-3

cdr3_aa: ASSPLQGAVAKNIQY
j_call: TRBJ2-4
v_call: TRBV11-2

cdr3_aa: ASSEVRGGTDTQY
j_call: TRBJ2-3
v_call: TRBV6-1

cdr3_aa: ASSVGFLAETYEQY
j_call: TRBJ2-7
v_call: TRBV9

cdr3_aa: ASSYPPRAQETQY
j_call: TRBJ2-5
v_call: TRBV6-6

cdr3_aa: ASSHRDSREFGNQPQH
j_call: TRBJ1-5
v_call: TRBV4-1

cdr3_aa: SVLANEQF
j_call: TRBJ2-1
v_call: TRBV29-1

cdr3_aa: ASSLGGSNSPLH
j_call: TRBJ1-6
v_call: TRBV27

cdr3_aa: ASSEDRRLRDREKNIQY
j_call: TRBJ2-4
v_call: TRBV6-1

cdr3_aa: ASSPTGASYEQY
j_call: TRBJ2-7
v_call: TRBV9

cdr3_aa: ASSQLALGLAGTVDEQF
j_call: TRBJ2-1
v_call: TRBV4-1

cdr3_aa: ASSLQGSNQPQH
j_call: TRBJ1-5
v_call: TRBV5-1

cdr3_aa: ASSFGQGALQTQY
j_call: TRBJ2-5
v_call: TRBV28

cdr3_aa: ASSFQGHPYNSPLH
j_call: TRBJ1-6
v_call: TRBV19

cdr3_aa: ASSSGLGYT
j_call: TRBJ1-2
v_call: TRBV27

cdr3_aa: ASSSGGSNQPQH
j_call: TRBJ1-5
v_call: TRBV7-9

cdr3_aa: ASSGGLAGVDEQY
j_call: TRBJ2-7
v_call: TRBV9

cdr3_aa: ASSEDSSNQPQH
j_call: TRBJ1-5
v_call: TRBV9

cdr3_aa: ASSQTHGAASTDTQY
j_call: TRBJ2-3
v_call: TRBV4-3

cdr3_aa: ASRLAGTEAF
j_call: TRBJ1-1
v_call: TRBV5-1

cdr3_aa: ASSGGGAGWEKLF
j_call: TRBJ1-4
v_call: TRBV5-6

cdr3_aa: ASSVVGGRNTEAF
j_call: TRBJ1-1
v_call: TRBV9

cdr3_aa: ASSDWGGMNTEAF
j_call: TRBJ1-1
v_call: TRBV9

cdr3_aa: ASSFGTGGDQPQH
j_call: TRBJ1-5
v_call: TRBV21-1

cdr3_aa: ASSFGGEGYT
j_call: TRBJ1-2
v_call: TRBV7-9

cdr3_aa: ASSPGAGDLHNEQF
j_call: TRBJ2-1
v_call: TRBV18

cdr3_aa: ASRLRIWDRASGGELF
j_call: TRBJ2-2
v_call: TRBV28

cdr3_aa: ASSQTGTSGGTEQF
j_call: TRBJ2-1
v_call: TRBV4-3

cdr3_aa: ASSLVVHHEQF
j_call: TRBJ2-1
v_call: TRBV7-9